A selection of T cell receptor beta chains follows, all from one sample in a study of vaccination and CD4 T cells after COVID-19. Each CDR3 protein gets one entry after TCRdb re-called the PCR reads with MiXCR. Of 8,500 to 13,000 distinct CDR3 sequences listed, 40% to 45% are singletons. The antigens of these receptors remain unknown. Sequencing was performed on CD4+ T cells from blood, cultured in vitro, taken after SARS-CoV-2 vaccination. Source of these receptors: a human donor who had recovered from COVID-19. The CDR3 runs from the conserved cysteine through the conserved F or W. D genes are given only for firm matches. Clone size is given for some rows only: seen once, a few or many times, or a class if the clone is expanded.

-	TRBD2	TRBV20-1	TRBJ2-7	CSASLSGRGEQYF	TGCAGTGCTAGTCTTAGCGGGAGGGGTGAGCAGTACTTC
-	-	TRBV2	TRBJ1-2	CASSLGDSYGYTF	TGTGCCAGCAGTTTAGGGGATTCCTATGGCTACACCTTC
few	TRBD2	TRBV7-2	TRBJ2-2	CASSLGRRGRAGELFF	TGTGCCAGCAGCTTAGGGCGTCGGGGGAGGGCCGGGGAGCTGTTTTTT
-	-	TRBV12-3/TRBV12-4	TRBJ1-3	CASTRTGLGNTIYF	TGTGCCAGTACGCGAACAGGGTTAGGAAACACCATATATTTT
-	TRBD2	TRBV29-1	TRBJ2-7	CSVALGLASSYEQYF	TGCAGCGTTGCATTGGGACTAGCGTCCTCCTACGAGCAGTACTTC
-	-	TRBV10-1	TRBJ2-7	CASSDDKSYEQYF	TGCGCCAGCAGTGATGACAAATCCTACGAGCAGTACTTC
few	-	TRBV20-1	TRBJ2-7	CSAFEGTGYYEQYF	TGCAGTGCCTTCGAAGGGACGGGATACTACGAGCAGTACTTC
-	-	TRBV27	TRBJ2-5	CASSSRDKTQYF	TGTGCCAGCAGTTCCCGGGACAAGACCCAGTACTTC
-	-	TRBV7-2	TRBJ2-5	CASSLQPAGTQEAQYF	TGTGCCAGCAGCTTACAACCGGCCGGGACACAAGAGGCCCAGTACTTC
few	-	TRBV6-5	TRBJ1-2	CASSYGDTAYGYTF	TGTGCCAGCAGTTACGGGGACACCGCCTATGGCTACACCTTC
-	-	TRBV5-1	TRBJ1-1	CASTGLLNTEAFF	TGCGCCAGCACGGGGTTACTGAACACTGAAGCTTTCTTT
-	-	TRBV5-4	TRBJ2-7	CASSSDLPPYEQYF	TGTGCCAGCAGCTCGGACCTCCCCCCCTACGAGCAGTACTTC
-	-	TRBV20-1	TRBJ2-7	CSARLGNTYEQYF	TGCAGTGCCAGACTCGGAAACACCTACGAGCAGTACTTC
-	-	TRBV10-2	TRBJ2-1	CASSGRVPLYNEQFF	TGCGCCAGCAGTGGGCGCGTACCCCTTTACAATGAGCAGTTCTTC
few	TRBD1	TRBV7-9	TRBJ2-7	CASTSRDSYEQYF	TGTGCCAGCACCTCAAGGGACAGCTACGAGCAGTACTTC
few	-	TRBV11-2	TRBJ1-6	CASSGRHLEGSPLHF	TGTGCCAGCAGCGGTAGACACCTGGAGGGTTCACCCCTCCACTTT
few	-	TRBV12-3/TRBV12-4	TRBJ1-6	CASRSNRVVSPLHF	TGTGCCAGCAGGTCAAACAGGGTGGTCTCACCCCTCCACTTT
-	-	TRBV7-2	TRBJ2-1	CASSPPPYNEQFF	TGTGCCAGCAGCCCCCCTCCATACAATGAGCAGTTCTTC
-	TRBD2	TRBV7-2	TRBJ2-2	CASSPRTSANTGELFF	TGTGCCAGCAGCCCTAGGACTAGCGCAAACACCGGGGAGCTGTTTTTT
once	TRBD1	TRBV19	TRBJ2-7	CASSLDRGDEQYF	TGTGCCAGTAGCCTCGACAGGGGGGACGAGCAGTACTTC
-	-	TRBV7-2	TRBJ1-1	CASSSSPLSTEAFF	TGTGCCAGCAGCTCGTCCCCACTAAGCACTGAAGCTTTCTTT
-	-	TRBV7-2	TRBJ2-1	CASSLGGRIDNEQFF	TGTGCCAGCAGCTTAGGCGGCAGGATAGACAATGAGCAGTTCTTC
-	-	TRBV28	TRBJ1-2	CASRPQSVEGYTF	TGTGCCAGCAGGCCCCAGAGTGTGGAGGGCTACACCTTC
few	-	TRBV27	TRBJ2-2	CASSLGFWTGNTGELFF	TGTGCCAGCAGTTTAGGGTTTTGGACGGGGAACACCGGGGAGCTGTTTTTT
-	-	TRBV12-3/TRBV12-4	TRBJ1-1	CASSSELVNTEAFF	TGTGCCAGCAGTTCTGAGTTGGTGAACACTGAAGCTTTCTTT
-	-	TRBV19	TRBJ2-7	CASKPAVGSYEQYF	TGTGCCAGCAAACCTGCGGTTGGGTCCTACGAGCAGTACTTC
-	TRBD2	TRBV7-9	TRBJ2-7	CASSRPSGSRYEQYF	TGTGCCAGCAGCCGGCCTAGCGGGAGCCGGTACGAGCAGTACTTC
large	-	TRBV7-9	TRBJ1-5	CASSWQGSSQPQHF	TGTGCCAGCAGCTGGCAGGGTTCTAGTCAGCCCCAGCATTTT
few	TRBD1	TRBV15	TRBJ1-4	CATSTGDRGANEKLFF	TGTGCCACCAGCACCGGGGACAGGGGGGCTAATGAAAAACTGTTTTTT
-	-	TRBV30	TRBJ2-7	CAWSVGLATRYEQYF	TGTGCCTGGAGTGTAGGGCTAGCGACCCGGTACGAGCAGTACTTC
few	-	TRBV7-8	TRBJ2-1	CASSLGPTLEQFF	TGTGCCAGCAGCTTAGGCCCGACACTAGAGCAGTTCTTC
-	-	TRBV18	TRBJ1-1	CASSPPSGQRTEAFF	TGTGCCAGCTCACCACCGTCGGGGCAGAGGACTGAAGCTTTCTTT
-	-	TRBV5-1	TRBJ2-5	CASSLGGSGETQYF	TGCGCCAGCAGCTTGGGAGGGTCGGGGGAGACCCAGTACTTC
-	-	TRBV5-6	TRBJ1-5	CASSSGGRHEPQHF	TGTGCCAGCAGCTCAGGAGGGAGACACGAGCCCCAGCATTTT
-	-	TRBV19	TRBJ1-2	CASKREGIGGYTF	TGTGCCAGTAAACGTGAGGGGATCGGAGGCTACACCTTC
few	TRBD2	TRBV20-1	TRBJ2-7	CSARRGAGRATEQYF	TGCAGTGCTAGGAGGGGAGCGGGACGTGCGACGGAGCAGTACTTC
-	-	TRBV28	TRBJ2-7	CASPPPYEQYF	TGTGCCAGCCCCCCCCCCTACGAGCAGTACTTC
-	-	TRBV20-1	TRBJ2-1	CSARSGKHNEQFF	TGCAGTGCTAGAAGCGGAAAGCACAATGAGCAGTTCTTC
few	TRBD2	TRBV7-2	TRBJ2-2	CASSLTSPTGELFF	TGTGCCAGCAGTTTGACTAGCCCCACCGGGGAGCTGTTTTTT
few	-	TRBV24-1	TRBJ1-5	CATITGTPRPYSNQPQHF	TGTGCCACCATCACCGGGACACCGAGGCCTTATAGCAATCAGCCCCAGCATTTT
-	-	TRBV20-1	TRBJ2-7	CSAHGRGYEQYF	TGCAGTGCCCACGGACGGGGCTACGAGCAGTACTTC
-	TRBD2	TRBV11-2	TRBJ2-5	CASSFVASGRAIETQYF	TGTGCCAGCAGCTTCGTTGCTAGCGGGAGGGCCATTGAGACCCAGTACTTC
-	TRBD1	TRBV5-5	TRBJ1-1	CASSFDGGGPNTEAFF	TGTGCCAGCAGCTTTGATGGAGGGGGCCCGAACACTGAAGCTTTCTTT
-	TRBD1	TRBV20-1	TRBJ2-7	CSAGNRDRGTHEQYF	TGCAGTGCTGGTAACCGGGACAGGGGGACACACGAGCAGTACTTC
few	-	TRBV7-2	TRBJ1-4	CASSLGRRQNNEKLFF	TGTGCCAGCAGCCTCGGGAGGCGACAGAATAATGAAAAACTGTTTTTT
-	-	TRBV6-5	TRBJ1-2	CASSYRTGRYGYTF	TGTGCCAGCAGTTACCGTACAGGACGCTATGGCTACACCTTC
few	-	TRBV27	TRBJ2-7	CASSRPSAYEQYF	TGTGCCAGCAGCCGACCGTCAGCCTACGAGCAGTACTTC
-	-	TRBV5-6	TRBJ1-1	CASSPPDMNTEAFF	TGTGCCAGCAGCCCCCCCGACATGAACACTGAGGCTTTCTTT
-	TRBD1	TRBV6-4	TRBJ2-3	CASSYSGTGRTDTQYF	TGTGCCAGCAGTTATTCCGGGACAGGGAGAACAGATACGCAGTATTTT
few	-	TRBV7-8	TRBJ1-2	CASSLERTFNYGYTF	TGTGCCAGCAGCTTAGAACGGACATTTAACTATGGCTACACCTTC
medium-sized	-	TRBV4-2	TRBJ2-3	CASSQGAATQYF	TGTGCCAGCAGCCAAGGGGCCGCTACGCAGTATTTT